This T cell receptor beta chain was documented in a study of cytomegalovirus exposure and HLA in healthy donors. Remarks on this clone: The antigen is unknown.

13 Jbeta primers and 60 Vbeta primers were used for the PCR. Sequencing used immunoSEQ multiplex PCR; TCRdb keeps in-frame clones, though not all of them. This table holds 150,000 to 250,000 clones, roughly 78% found once. V was pared by 7 bases and J by 4 bases, with 13 bases between. CDR1 and CDR2 from the germline V gene are LNHDA and SQIVND (reference sequence). The CDR3 is 13 residues long. Points from the study as a whole: Cytomegalovirus association was listed for 164 TCR beta chains.

Source material: PBMCs. The chain carries TRBV19 and TRBJ1-2; TRBD1 is a possible D gene (6 bases). The clonotype originates from a woman aged 30 to 39 in good health and CMV-seropositive. CDR3 nucleotide sequence: TGTGCCAGTAAACAGGGAGGGATCTATGGCTACACCTTC. Encoded protein: CASKQGGIYGYTF.